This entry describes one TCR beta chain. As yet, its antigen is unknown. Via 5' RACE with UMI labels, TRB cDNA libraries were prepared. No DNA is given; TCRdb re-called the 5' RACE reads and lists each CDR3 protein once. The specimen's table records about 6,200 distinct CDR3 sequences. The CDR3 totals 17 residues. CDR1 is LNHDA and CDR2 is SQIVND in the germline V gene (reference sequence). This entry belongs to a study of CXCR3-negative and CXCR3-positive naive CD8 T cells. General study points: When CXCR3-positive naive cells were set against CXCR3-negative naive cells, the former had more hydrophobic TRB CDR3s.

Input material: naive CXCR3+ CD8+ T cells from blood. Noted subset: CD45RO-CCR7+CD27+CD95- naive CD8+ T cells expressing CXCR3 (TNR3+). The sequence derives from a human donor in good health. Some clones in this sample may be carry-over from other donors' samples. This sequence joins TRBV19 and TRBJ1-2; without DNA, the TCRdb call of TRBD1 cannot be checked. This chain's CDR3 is CASSLTPGTGLNYGYTF. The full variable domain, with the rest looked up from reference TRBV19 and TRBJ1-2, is DGGITQSPKYLFRKEGQNVTLSCEQNLNHDAMYWYRQDPGQGLRLIYYSQIVNDFQKGDIAEGYSVSREKKESFPLTVTSAQKNPTAFYLCASSLTPGTGLNYGYTFGSGTRLTVV.